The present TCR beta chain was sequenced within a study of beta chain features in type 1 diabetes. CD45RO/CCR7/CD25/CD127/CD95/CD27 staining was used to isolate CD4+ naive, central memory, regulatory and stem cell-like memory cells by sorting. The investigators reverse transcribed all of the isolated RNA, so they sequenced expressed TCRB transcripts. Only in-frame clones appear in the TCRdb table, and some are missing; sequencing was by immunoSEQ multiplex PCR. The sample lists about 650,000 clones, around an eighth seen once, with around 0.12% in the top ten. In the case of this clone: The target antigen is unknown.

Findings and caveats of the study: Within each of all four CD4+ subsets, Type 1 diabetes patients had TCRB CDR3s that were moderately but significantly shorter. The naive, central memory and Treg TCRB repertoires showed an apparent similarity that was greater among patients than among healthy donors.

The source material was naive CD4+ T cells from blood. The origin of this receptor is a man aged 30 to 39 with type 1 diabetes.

The CDR3 sequence: CASSPPSERGYTF. In nucleotides, the CDR3 is TGTGCCAGCAGTCCACCTTCAGAACGCGGCTACACCTTC. The chain recombines TRBV28 with TRBJ1-2; no clear D gene. CDR1 and CDR2 from the germline V gene are MDHEN and SYDVKM. The CDR3 consists of 13 residues. The ends were cut back, 5 bases at V and 8 bases at J, with 15 bases in the middle.